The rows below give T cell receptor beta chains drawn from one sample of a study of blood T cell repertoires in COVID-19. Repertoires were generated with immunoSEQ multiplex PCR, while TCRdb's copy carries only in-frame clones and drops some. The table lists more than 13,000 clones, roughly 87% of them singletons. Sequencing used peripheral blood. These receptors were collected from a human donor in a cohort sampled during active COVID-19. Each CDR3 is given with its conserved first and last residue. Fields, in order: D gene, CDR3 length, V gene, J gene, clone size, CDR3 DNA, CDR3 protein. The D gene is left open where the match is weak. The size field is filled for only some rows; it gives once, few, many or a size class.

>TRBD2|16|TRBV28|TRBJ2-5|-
TGTGCCAGCAGTTCGCTACTAGCGGGAGGGGGAGGGACCCAGTACTTC
CASSSLLAGGGGTQYF
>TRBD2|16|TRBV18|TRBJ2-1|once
TGTGCCAGCTCACCAAAAACTAGCGGGACCAACAATGAGCAGTTCTTC
CASSPKTSGTNNEQFF
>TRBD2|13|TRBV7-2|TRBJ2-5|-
TGTGCCAGCAGCCCTTCGGGGGGGGAGACCCAGTACTTC
CASSPSGGETQYF
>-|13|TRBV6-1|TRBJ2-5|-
TGTGCCAGCAGTGAGACCCCGGGAGAGACCCAGTACTTC
CASSETPGETQYF
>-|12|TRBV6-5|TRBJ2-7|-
TGTGCCAGCAGTCTTGGGGGGAACGAGCAGTACTTC
CASSLGGNEQYF
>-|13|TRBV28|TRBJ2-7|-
TGTGCCAGCGGAACACCGGGGGTCTACGAGCAGTACTTC
CASGTPGVYEQYF
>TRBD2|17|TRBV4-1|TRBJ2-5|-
TGCGCCAGCAGCCAAGATTACCTAGCGGGAAGGCTGGAGACCCAGTACTTC
CASSQDYLAGRLETQYF
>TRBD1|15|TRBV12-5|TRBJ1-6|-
TGTGCTAGTGCCGAGACAGGGGGCTGGAATTCACCCCTCCACTTT
CASAETGGWNSPLHF
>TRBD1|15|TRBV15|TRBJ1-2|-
TGTGCCACCAGCAGAGCCAGTCGGACAGGCTATGGCTACACCTTC
CATSRASRTGYGYTF
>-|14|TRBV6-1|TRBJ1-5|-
TGTGCCAGCAGTGAAGCAGGCGGGTTTCGGCCCCAGCATTTT
CASSEAGGFRPQHF
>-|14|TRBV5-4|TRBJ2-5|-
TGTGCCAGCAGCTGGGGGGACAGCCAAGAGACCCAGTACTTC
CASSWGDSQETQYF
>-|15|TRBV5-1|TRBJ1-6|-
TGCGCCAGCAGCTTGGCCGGCCAGGGAAGGTCACCCCTCCACTTT
CASSLAGQGRSPLHF
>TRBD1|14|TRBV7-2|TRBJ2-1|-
TGTGCCAGCAGCCGGGACAGCTCCTACAATGAGCAGTTCTTC
CASSRDSSYNEQFF
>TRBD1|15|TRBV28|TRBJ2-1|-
TGTGCCAGCAGTTTAGACAGGGGGGGTTACAATGAGCAGTTCTTC
CASSLDRGGYNEQFF
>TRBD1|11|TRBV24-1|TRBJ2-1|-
TGTGCCACCGCAGGGACAGGAAAGCAGTTCTTC
CATAGTGKQFF
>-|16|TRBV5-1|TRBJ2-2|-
TGCGCCAGCAGCTTGGATGGGGCGCGTCGGACCGGGGAGCTGTTTTTT
CASSLDGARRTGELFF
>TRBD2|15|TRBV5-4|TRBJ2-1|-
TGTGCCAGCAGCTTGGTTAGCGGGGGGGACGATGAGCAGTTCTTC
CASSLVSGGDDEQFF
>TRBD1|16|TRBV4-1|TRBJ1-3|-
TGCGCCAGCAGCGCGCCGGGACAGGGTTCTGGAAACACCATATATTTT
CASSAPGQGSGNTIYF
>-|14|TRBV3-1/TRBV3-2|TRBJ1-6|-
TGTGCCAGCAGCCAAGCTGGACAGCATTCACCCCTCCACTTT
CASSQAGQHSPLHF
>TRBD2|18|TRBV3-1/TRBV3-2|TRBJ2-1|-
TGTGCCAGCAGCCAAGATAGCCCGGCACTAGCGGCCTACAATGAGCAGTTCTTC
CASSQDSPALAAYNEQFF
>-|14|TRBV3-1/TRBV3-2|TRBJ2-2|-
TGTGCCAGCAGCCAAGCGACAAACACCGGGGAGCTGTTTTTT
CASSQATNTGELFF
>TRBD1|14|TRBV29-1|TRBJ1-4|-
TGCAGCGTTGAGGACAGGGGAACTAATGAAAAACTGTTTTTT
CSVEDRGTNEKLFF
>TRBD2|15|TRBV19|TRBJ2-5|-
TGTGCCAGTAGAGAAACCGGGACTAGCTTTGAGACCCAGTACTTC
CASRETGTSFETQYF
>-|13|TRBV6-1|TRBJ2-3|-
TGTGCCAGCAGTGAACAGAACACAGATACGCAGTATTTT
CASSEQNTDTQYF
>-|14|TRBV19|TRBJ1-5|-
TGTGCCAGTAAAGCCGGACAGTCCAATCAGCCCCAGCATTTT
CASKAGQSNQPQHF
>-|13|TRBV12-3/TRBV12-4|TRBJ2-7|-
TGTGCCAGCAGTTTAGACAGAGCCTACGAGCAGTACTTC
CASSLDRAYEQYF
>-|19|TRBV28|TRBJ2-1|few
TGTGCCAGCAGTTTAGAAACATTTAGCGGAGGGGCTTCCTACAATGAGCAGTTCTTC
CASSLETFSGGASYNEQFF
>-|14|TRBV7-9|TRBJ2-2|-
TGTGCCAGCAGCTTCAAGCGAAACACCGGGGAGCTGTTTTTT
CASSFKRNTGELFF
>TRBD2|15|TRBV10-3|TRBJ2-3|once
TGTGCCATCAGTGAGTGGGGGACTACCACAGATACGCAGTATTTT
CAISEWGTTTDTQYF
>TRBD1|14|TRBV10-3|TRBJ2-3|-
TGTGCCATCAGTCGGACAGGGGGAGAAGATACGCAGTATTTT
CAISRTGGEDTQYF
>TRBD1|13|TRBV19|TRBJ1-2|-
TGTGCCAGTAGTGGACAGGTGCAATATGGCTACACCTTC
CASSGQVQYGYTF
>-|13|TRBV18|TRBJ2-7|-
TGTGCCAGCTCACCTGACCGGAACGGGGGGCTCGTTTTC
CASSPDRNGGLVF
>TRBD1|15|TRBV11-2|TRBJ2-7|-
TGTGCCAGCAAGATTGACGGGACAGGGCTATACGAGCAGTACTTC
CASKIDGTGLYEQYF
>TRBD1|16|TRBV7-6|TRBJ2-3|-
TGTGCCAGCAGCTTAAATAGGGACAGGCCCACAGATACGCAGTATTTT
CASSLNRDRPTDTQYF
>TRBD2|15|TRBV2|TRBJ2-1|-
TGTGCCAGCAGTGAAGCAACGGGGAGGGTCGGATTGCAGTTCTTC
CASSEATGRVGLQFF
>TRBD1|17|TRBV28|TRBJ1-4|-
TGTGCCAGCAGTTTATCATCACAGGGGCTATCTAATGAAAAACTGTTTTTT
CASSLSSQGLSNEKLFF
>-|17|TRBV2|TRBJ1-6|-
TGTGCCAGCAGGCCAGGGTCAACGGAAACCTATAATTCACCCCTCCACTTT
CASRPGSTETYNSPLHF
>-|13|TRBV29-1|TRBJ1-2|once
TGCAGCGTTGACCCCATGAGGGACTATGGCTACACCTTC
CSVDPMRDYGYTF
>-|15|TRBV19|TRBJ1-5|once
TGTGCCAGTAGTATAACAGGTTATAGCAATCAGCCCCAGCATTTT
CASSITGYSNQPQHF
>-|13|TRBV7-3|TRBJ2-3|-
TGTGCCAGCAGCTTAGAGAGCACAGATACGCAGTATTTT
CASSLESTDTQYF
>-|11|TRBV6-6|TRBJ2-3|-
TGTGCCAGCAGTTCAGCGGATACGCAGTATTTT
CASSSADTQYF
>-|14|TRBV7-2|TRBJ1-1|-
TGTGCCAGCAGCACGCAAGCGGGGCGCACTGAAGCTTTCTTT
CASSTQAGRTEAFF
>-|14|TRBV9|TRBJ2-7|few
TGTGCCAGCAGCAGAGCGGCCAGCTCCTACGAGCAGTACTTC
CASSRAASSYEQYF
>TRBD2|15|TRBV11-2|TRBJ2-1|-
TGTGCCAGCAGCTCCGGGACTAGCGGGACCCATGAGCAGTTCTTC
CASSSGTSGTHEQFF
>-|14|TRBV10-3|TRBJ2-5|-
TGTGCCATCAGACAACAGGCGACCCAAGAGACCCAGTACTTC
CAIRQQATQETQYF
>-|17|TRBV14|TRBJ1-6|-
TGTGCCAGCAGCTCACTGACAGGCAGCTCCTATAATTCACCCCTCCACTTT
CASSSLTGSSYNSPLHF
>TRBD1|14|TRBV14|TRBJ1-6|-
TGTGCCAGCACCTCAGGACAGGGTCGTTCACCCCTCCACTTT
CASTSGQGRSPLHF